Listed here are 28 T cell receptor beta chains from one sample, sequenced in a study of control samples from healthy donors and cancer patients. The method was immunoSEQ multiplex PCR; TCRdb's version includes in-frame clones alone and lacks a portion of them. Found here are 60,000 or so clones, 88% of them singletons; the top ten hold around 3.8%. The material sequenced was blood. These receptors were collected from a man in his fifties in good health.

This clone was picked up one time. The CDR3 reads CASSLDGLYEQYF. The CDR3 bases are TGTGCCAGCAGCTTAGATGGACTCTACGAGCAGTACTTC. The rearrangement joins TRBV7-2 to TRBJ2-7; tentative D call: TRBD2 (5 bases). This CDR3 spans 13 amino acids. Germline lookup yields CDR1 SGHTA and CDR2 FQGNSA. V lost 1 base, J lost 3 bases, and 7 bases lay in between.

The rearrangement joins TRBV6-5 to TRBJ1-1; the D gene is possibly TRBD1 (6 bases). Looked up from germline, CDR1 is MNHEY and CDR2 is SVGAGI. Trimming shortened V by 7 bases and J by 0 bases, and 15 bases separated the two germline ends. The CDR3 loop spans 15 amino acids. The CDR3 DNA sequence: TGTGCCAGCACTACAGGGTTTCCTATGAACACTGAAGCTTTCTTT. Protein product: CASTTGFPMNTEAFF.

The V call is TRBV29-1, the J call TRBJ1-3; possible D gene TRBD1, 5 bases. CDR3 length: 13 amino acids. CDR1 SQVTM and CDR2 ANQGSEA come from the germline V gene. The V and J ends lost 4 bases and 4 bases respectively, with 11 bases between them. The DNA of the CDR3 is TGCAGCGTTGCGGGGGGAATCGGAAACACCATATATTTT. Protein: CSVAGGIGNTIYF.

This chain connects TRBV24-1 to TRBJ1-6; D is possibly TRBD1 (6 bases). CDR1 is KGHDR and CDR2 is SFDVKD in the germline V gene. The CDR3 has 13 residues. With 4 bases removed from V and 7 bases from J, the gap between germline ends came to 7 bases. Here the CDR3 DNA reads TGTGCCACCAGTGAGGACAGCAATTCACCCCTCCACTTT. Amino acid sequence: CATSEDSNSPLHF.

The chain links TRBV28 to TRBJ2-1, with TRBD2 identical over 12 bases. Germline V gene data show CDR1 as MDHEN and CDR2 as SYDVKM. The length of the CDR3 is 14 residues. Trimming took 3 bases from V and 7 from J; bases not matched to a gene: 1. DNA of the CDR3: TGTGCCAGCAGTTTGACTAGCGGGAGAAATGAGCAGTTCTTC. Protein sequence: CASSLTSGRNEQFF.

The rearrangement links TRBV7-2 to TRBJ1-4; D ambiguous. V lost 3 bases and J 11 bases, leaving 16 bases between the germline ends. The germline V gene encodes CDR1 SGHTA and CDR2 FQGNSA. The CDR3 covers 14 residues. The CDR3 reads CASSFGNMERKLFF. As DNA, the CDR3 is TGTGCCAGCAGCTTCGGAAACATGGAACGGAAACTGTTTTTT. The full variable domain, its missing parts supplied by reference TRBV7-2 and TRBJ1-4, is GAGVSQSPSNKVTEKGKDVELRCDPISGHTALYWYRQSLGQGLEFLIYFQGNSAPDKSGLPSDRFSAERTGGSVSTLTIQRTQQEDSAVYLCASSFGNMERKLFFGSGTQLSVL.

This chain links TRBV6-4 with TRBJ2-3, with 16 bases that match TRBD2. CDR3 length equals 18 residues. The V gene end was trimmed by 7 bases and the J gene end by 6 bases; junction bases not matched to a gene: 13. The germline V gene encodes CDR1 MRHNA and CDR2 SNTAGT. The CDR3 region has the DNA TGTGCCAGCATTATTCCGGGACTAGCGGGAGGGCCAGGGGATACGCAGTATTTT. It yields the protein CASIIPGLAGGPGDTQYF.

The V gene is TRBV7-2, the J gene TRBJ2-5, with D tentatively TRBD2 (5 bases). The germline V gene encodes CDR1 SGHTA and CDR2 FQGNSA. V lost 1 base and J lost 2, with 14 bases in between. The CDR3 totals 16 residues. CDR3 sequence: CASSLVGSGAQETQYF. CDR3 DNA sequence: TGTGCCAGCAGCTTAGTGGGGAGCGGAGCACAAGAGACCCAGTACTTC.

The chain carries TRBV28 and TRBJ2-7, with D perhaps TRBD2 (6 bases). Germline V gene lookup returns CDR1 MDHEN and CDR2 SYDVKM. The CDR3 runs 15 residues. Trimming removed 6 bases at V and 7 bases at J, with 22 bases between. The CDR3 is CASSLGDFSYAEQYF. CDR3 DNA: TGTGCCAGCAGCCTCGGGGACTTCTCTTATGCGGAGCAGTACTTC.

This chain connects TRBV6-1 to TRBJ2-7, with TRBD2 matching 7 bases. V shed 1 base and J 1 base; nucleotides not matched to a gene: 7. CDR3 length: 16 residues. Germline values: CDR1 MNHNS, CDR2 SASEGT. The CDR3 protein is CASSEEASGYSYEQYF. CDR3 DNA: TGTGCCAGCAGTGAAGAGGCTAGCGGCTATTCCTACGAGCAGTACTTC.

This chain connects TRBV29-1 to TRBJ1-1, with D unresolved. The V end lost 1 base, the J end lost 0 bases, and 6 bases lay between the germline ends. Germline V gene sequence: CDR1 SQVTM, CDR2 ANQGSEA. This CDR3 is built from 13 residues. CDR3: CSVEGQVNTEAFF. CDR3 bases: TGCAGCGTTGAAGGTCAGGTGAACACTGAAGCTTTCTTT. The full variable domain, its missing parts supplied by reference TRBV29-1 and TRBJ1-1, is SAVISQKPSRDICQRGTSLTIQCQVDSQVTMMFWYRQQPGQSLTLIATANQGSEATYESGFVIDKFPISRPNLTFSTLTVSNMSPEDSSIYLCSVEGQVNTEAFFGQGTRLTVV.

This chain connects TRBV28 to TRBJ1-2; a weak D match, TRBD1 (6 bases). Between the trimmed V and J ends, which lost 6 bases and 7 bases, there was a span of 18 bases. The germline V gene encodes CDR1 MDHEN and CDR2 SYDVKM. The CDR3 length is 14 residues. CDR3: CASRTTGGAPGYTF. CDR3 bases: TGTGCCAGCAGGACGACGGGGGGCGCCCCTGGCTACACCTTC.

V is TRBV29-1 and J is TRBJ2-2; D is uncertain. V dropped 5 bases and J dropped 1 base, with 2 bases sitting between them. This CDR3 region has 11 residues. CDR1 is SQVTM and CDR2 is ANQGSEA in the germline V gene. The CDR3 nucleotides are TGCAGCGTTCTGAACACCGGGGAGCTGTTTTTT. Translating it yields CSVLNTGELFF.

This chain joins TRBV19 and TRBJ1-4; weak D call: TRBD1 (6 bases). Trimming pared 5 bases from V and 8 bases from J, leaving 18 bases between. The CDR3 covers 15 residues. CDR1 is LNHDA and CDR2 is SQIVND in the germline V gene (reference sequence). The CDR3 here is CASSLGQREREKLFF. CDR3 nucleotides: TGTGCCAGTAGTCTCGGACAGAGAGAGAGAGAAAAACTGTTTTTT.

J is TRBJ2-1 and V is TRBV28; a possible D gene is TRBD2 (5 bases). With 6 bases removed from V and 7 bases from J, the gap between germline ends came to 13 bases. Per germline, CDR1 MDHEN and CDR2 SYDVKM. This CDR3 region has 13 residues. CDR3 loop: CASRGQRANEQFF. DNA for the CDR3: TGTGCCAGCAGGGGTCAGAGGGCAAATGAGCAGTTCTTC.

This clone has a single count. The chain uses TRBV27 and TRBJ2-1; 11 bases agree with TRBD1. Germline lookup yields CDR1 MNHEY and CDR2 SMNVEV (reference sequence). The CDR3 has 16 amino acids. Losses at the gene ends were 2 bases for V and 2 bases for J; bases not matched to a gene: 2. The CDR3 sequence: CASSLGQGAPYNEQFF. In DNA form, the CDR3 reads TGTGCCAGCAGTTTAGGACAGGGGGCCCCCTACAATGAGCAGTTCTTC.

The chain couples TRBV29-1 to TRBJ1-2, with unresolved D. Germline CDR1 reads SQVTM; CDR2 reads ANQGSEA. Trimming shortened V by 8 bases and J by 5 bases, and 12 bases separated the two germline ends. CDR3 length equals 11 residues. DNA of the CDR3: TGCAGCACCCTGGAACCTTATGGCTACACCTTC. Amino acids: CSTLEPYGYTF.

The V gene is TRBV27, the J gene TRBJ2-3; 13 bases match TRBD2. The CDR3 runs 20 residues. The ends lost 4 bases at V and 4 bases at J; junction bases unmatched: 17. Germline CDR1 and CDR2: MNHEY and SMNVEV (reference sequence). The CDR3 is CASSSRLLAGGGEAADTQYF. The CDR3 nucleotides read TGTGCCAGCAGTTCCCGGCTACTAGCGGGAGGGGGGGAAGCGGCAGATACGCAGTATTTT.

The V gene is TRBV19, the J gene TRBJ2-7; TRBD1 might be the D (6 bases). CDR1 LNHDA and CDR2 SQIVND come from the germline V gene (reference sequence). V gave up 4 bases and J gave up 1 base, with 14 bases separating them. The CDR3 spans 15 residues. The CDR3 DNA reads as TGTGCCAGTAGTACTCGGGACACCGGATCCTACGAGCAGTACTTC. Translating gives CASSTRDTGSYEQYF.

This CDR3 is CASSQDTEDRKLFF. The CDR3 nucleotides are TGCGCCAGCAGCCAAGATACGGAGGACAGAAAACTGTTTTTT. The rearrangement links TRBV4-3 to TRBJ1-4, with D possibly being TRBD1 (6 bases). There are 14 residues in the CDR3. V was clipped by 0 bases and J by 10 bases, with 12 bases between them. From germline, CDR1 is LGHNA and CDR2 YSLEER.

This chain joins TRBV28 and TRBJ1-5, with no clear D. From germline, CDR1 is MDHEN and CDR2 SYDVKM. This CDR3 region has 13 residues. With 5 bases removed from V and 6 bases from J, the gap between germline ends came to 11 bases. DNA of the CDR3: TGTGCCAGCAGTCCTACCCCCCTTCAGCCCCAGCATTTT. The encoded protein is CASSPTPLQPQHF.

This sequence joins TRBV5-1 and TRBJ1-1, with D possibly being TRBD1 (5 bases). The V gene lost 4 bases and the J gene lost 2 bases, with 12 bases spanning the gap. Germline loops: CDR1 SGHRS, CDR2 YFSETQ. The CDR3 runs to 14 residues. The DNA for the CDR3 is TGCGCCAGCAGCCGCTCAGGGATTAACACTGAAGCTTTCTTT. It is translated as CASSRSGINTEAFF.

The chain links TRBV19 to TRBJ2-7, with a tentative D call TRBD1 (5 bases). V lost 0 bases and J 3 bases, leaving 18 bases between the germline ends. Looked up from germline, CDR1 is LNHDA and CDR2 is SQIVND (reference sequence). This CDR3 has 17 residues. CDR3 in amino acids: CASSIEARAGFGYEQYF. The CDR3 DNA sequence: TGTGCCAGTAGTATAGAGGCCAGGGCAGGCTTCGGCTACGAGCAGTACTTC. The entire variable domain, with the rest obtained from reference TRBV19 and TRBJ2-7, is as follows: DGGITQSPKYLFRKEGQNVTLSCEQNLNHDAMYWYRQDPGQGLRLIYYSQIVNDFQKGDIAEGYSVSREKKESFPLTVTSAQKNPTAFYLCASSIEARAGFGYEQYFGPGTRLTVT.

V usage is TRBV11-2 and J usage is TRBJ2-1; no definite D call. This CDR3 is 12 amino acids long. V gave up 4 bases and J gave up 5 bases, with 6 bases separating them. CDR1 is SGHAT and CDR2 is FQNNGV in the germline V gene. CDR3 in amino acids: CASSSPHNEQFF. As DNA, the CDR3 is TGTGCCAGCAGCTCGCCCCACAATGAGCAGTTCTTC.

This clone was detected only a few times. The rearrangement links TRBV5-1 to TRBJ2-3; D possibly corresponds to TRBD1 (8 bases). Germline CDR1 is SGHRS and CDR2 is YFSETQ. The CDR3 sequence is 15 residues long. V dropped 4 bases and J dropped 5 bases, with 17 bases sitting between them. The CDR3 DNA reads as TGCGCCAGCAGCCGACCGGACAGGGAGGGAGATACGCAGTATTTT. Translating it yields CASSRPDREGDTQYF.

This chain joins TRBV12-5 and TRBJ2-3; 10 bases align to TRBD2. The V segment lost 7 bases and the J segment 4 bases; nucleotides outside the gene matches: 8. In germline, CDR1 is LGHNT, CDR2 FRNRAP. This CDR3 spans 15 amino acids. CDR3 nucleotide sequence: TGTGCTAGTGAGACAGCGGGAGGGCGAGCAGATACGCAGTATTTT. It specifies CASETAGGRADTQYF.

V is TRBV28 and J is TRBJ1-2; maybe TRBD1 (5 bases). Germline CDR1 is MDHEN and CDR2 is SYDVKM. V was shortened by 4 bases and J by 0 bases, with 12 bases between the two germline ends. The CDR3 is 15 amino acids. The CDR3 DNA sequence: TGTGCCAGCAGTTCTGGGGGGGAAGCTAACTATGGCTACACCTTC. This translates into CASSSGGEANYGYTF.

CDR3: CASRPLRVLAKNIQYF. CDR3 coding DNA: TGTGCCAGCAGGCCCCTCAGGGTACTAGCCAAAAACATTCAGTACTTC. V gene TRBV28 combines with J gene TRBJ2-4; the D gene is possibly TRBD1 (5 bases). The germline V and J ends were trimmed by 6 bases and 0 bases, with 15 bases remaining between them. In germline, CDR1 is MDHEN, CDR2 SYDVKM. CDR3 length equals 16 residues.